This record concerns one T cell receptor beta chain sequence. The antigen is undetermined. This sample stems from a study of T cell responses to AZD1222 COVID-19 vaccine. About the study: Some second doses came at about 4 weeks and others at about 12 weeks; these were pooled.

This table comes from immunoSEQ multiplex PCR, and its TCRdb copy is limited to in-frame clones, with some not included. This sample has approximately 160,000 clones, with around nine tenths found just once. Trimming took 0 bases from V and 2 from J, leaving 10 bases between them. This CDR3 is built from 15 residues. Germline V gives CDR1 MRHNA, CDR2 SNTAGT. Whole-study results and caveats: The number of AZD1222 recipients seropositive at baseline was only five or six.

Source: peripheral blood, taken on day 0 of AZD1222 vaccination. This chain joins TRBV6-4 and TRBJ1-2; D gene ambiguous. The sequence was obtained from an adult in good health. This CDR3 reads CASSDSPGKNYGYTF. The CDR3 DNA is TGTGCCAGCAGTGACTCGCCAGGTAAGAACTATGGCTACACCTTC.